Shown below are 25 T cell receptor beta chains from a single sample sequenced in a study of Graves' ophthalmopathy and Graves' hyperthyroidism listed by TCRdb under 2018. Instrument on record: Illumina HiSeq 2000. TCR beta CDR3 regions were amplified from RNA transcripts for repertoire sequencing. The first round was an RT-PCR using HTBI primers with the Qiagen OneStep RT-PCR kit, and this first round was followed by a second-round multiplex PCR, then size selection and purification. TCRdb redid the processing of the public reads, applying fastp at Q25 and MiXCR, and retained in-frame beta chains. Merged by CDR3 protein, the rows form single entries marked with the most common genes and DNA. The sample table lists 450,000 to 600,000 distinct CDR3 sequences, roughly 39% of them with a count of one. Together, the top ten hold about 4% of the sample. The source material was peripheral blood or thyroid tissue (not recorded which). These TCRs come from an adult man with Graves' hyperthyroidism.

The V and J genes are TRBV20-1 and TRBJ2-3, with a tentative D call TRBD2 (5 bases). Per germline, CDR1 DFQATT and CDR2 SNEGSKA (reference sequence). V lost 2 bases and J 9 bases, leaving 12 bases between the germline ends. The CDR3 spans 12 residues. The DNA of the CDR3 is TGCAGTGCTAGAATAGCGAGTGAGACGCAGTATTTT. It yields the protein CSARIASETQYF.

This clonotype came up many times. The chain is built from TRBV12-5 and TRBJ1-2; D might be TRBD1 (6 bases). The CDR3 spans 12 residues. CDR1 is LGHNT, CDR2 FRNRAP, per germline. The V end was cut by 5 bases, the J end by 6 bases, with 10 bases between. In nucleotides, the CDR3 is TGTGCTAGTGGTATCGGGACACATGGCTACACCTTC. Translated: CASGIGTHGYTF.

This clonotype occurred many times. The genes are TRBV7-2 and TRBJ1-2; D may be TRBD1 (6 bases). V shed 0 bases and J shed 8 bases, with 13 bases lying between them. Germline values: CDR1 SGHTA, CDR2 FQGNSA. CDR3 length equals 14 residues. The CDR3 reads CASSLAGGARGYTF. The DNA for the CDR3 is TGTGCCAGCAGCTTAGCTGGGGGGGCGCGAGGCTACACCTTC.

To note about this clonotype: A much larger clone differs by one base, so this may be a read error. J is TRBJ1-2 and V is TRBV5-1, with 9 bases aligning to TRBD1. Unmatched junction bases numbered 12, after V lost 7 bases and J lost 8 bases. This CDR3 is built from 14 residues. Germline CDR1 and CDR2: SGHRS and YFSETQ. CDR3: CASGYTGGGEGYTF. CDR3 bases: TGCGCCAGCGGTTATACAGGGGGCGGAGAGGGCTACACCTTC.

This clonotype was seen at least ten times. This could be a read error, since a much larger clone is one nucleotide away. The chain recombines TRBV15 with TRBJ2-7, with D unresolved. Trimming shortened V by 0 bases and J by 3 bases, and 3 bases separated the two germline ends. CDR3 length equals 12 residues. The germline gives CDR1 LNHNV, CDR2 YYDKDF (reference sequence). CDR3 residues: CATSRDNYEQYF. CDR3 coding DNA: TGTGCCACCAGCAGAGATAACTACGAGCAGTACTTC. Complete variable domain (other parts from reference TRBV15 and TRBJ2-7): DAMVIQNPRYQVTQFGKPVTLSCSQTLNHNVMYWYQQKSSQAPKLLFHYYDKDFNNEADTPDNFQSRRPNTSFCFLDIRSPGLGDTAMYLCATSRDNYEQYFGPGTRLTVT.

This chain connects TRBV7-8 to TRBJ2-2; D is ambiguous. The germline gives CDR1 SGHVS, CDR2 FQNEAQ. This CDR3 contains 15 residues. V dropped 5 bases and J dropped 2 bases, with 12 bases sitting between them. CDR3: CASSLRTVNTGELFF. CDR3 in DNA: TGTGCCAGCAGCCTAAGGACGGTTAACACCGGGGAGCTGTTTTTT.

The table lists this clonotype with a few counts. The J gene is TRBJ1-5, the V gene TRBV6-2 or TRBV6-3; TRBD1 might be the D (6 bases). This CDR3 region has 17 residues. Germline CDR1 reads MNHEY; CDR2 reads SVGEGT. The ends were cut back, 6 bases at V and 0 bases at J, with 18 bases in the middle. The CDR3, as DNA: TGTGCCAGCAGCCAACGGAAGGACAGCGATAGCAATCAGCCCCAGCATTTT. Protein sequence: CASSQRKDSDSNQPQHF.

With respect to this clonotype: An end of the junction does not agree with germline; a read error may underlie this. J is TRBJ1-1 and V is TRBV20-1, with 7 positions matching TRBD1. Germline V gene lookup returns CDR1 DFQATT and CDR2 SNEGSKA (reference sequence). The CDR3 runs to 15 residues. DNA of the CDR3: TGCAGTGCTAGGGGAATACAGGGGTTAAACACTGAAGCTCTCTTT. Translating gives CSARGIQGLNTEALF.

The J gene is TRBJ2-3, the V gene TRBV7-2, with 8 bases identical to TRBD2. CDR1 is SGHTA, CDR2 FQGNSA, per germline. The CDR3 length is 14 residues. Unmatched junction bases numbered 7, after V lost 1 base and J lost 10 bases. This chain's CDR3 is CASSLEGLGVAQYF. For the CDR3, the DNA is TGTGCCAGCAGCTTAGAGGGACTAGGGGTTGCGCAGTATTTT. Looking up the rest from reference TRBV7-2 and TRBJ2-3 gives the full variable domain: GAGVSQSPSNKVTEKGKDVELRCDPISGHTALYWYRQSLGQGLEFLIYFQGNSAPDKSGLPSDRFSAERTGGSVSTLTIQRTQQEDSAVYLCASSLEGLGVAQYFGPGTRLTVL.

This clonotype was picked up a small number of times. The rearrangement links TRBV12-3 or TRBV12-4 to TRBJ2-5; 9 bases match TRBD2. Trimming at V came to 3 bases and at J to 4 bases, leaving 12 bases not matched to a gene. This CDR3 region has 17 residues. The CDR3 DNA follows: TGTGCCAGCAGTTTGAGGGGTAGCGGGAGAAGTAGAGAGACCCAGTACTTC. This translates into CASSLRGSGRSRETQYF.

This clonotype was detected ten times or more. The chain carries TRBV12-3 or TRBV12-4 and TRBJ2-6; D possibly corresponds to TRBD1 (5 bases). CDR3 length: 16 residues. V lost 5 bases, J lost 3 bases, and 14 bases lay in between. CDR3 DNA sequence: TGTGCCAGCAGTCCGACGCAGGGCGGTGGGGCCAACGTCCTGACTTTC. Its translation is CASSPTQGGGANVLTF.

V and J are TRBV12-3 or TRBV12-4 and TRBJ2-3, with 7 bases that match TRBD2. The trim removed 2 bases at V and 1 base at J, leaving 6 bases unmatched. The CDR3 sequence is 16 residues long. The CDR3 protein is CASSLFRSGGTDTQYF. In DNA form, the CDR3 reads TGTGCCAGCAGTTTATTTCGCAGCGGGGGCACAGATACGCAGTATTTT.

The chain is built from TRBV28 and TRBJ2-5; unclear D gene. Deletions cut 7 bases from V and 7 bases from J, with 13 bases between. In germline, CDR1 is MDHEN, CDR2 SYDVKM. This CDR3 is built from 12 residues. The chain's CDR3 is CASTLPSGTQYF. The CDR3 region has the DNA TGTGCCAGCACTCTACCTTCGGGGACCCAGTACTTC.

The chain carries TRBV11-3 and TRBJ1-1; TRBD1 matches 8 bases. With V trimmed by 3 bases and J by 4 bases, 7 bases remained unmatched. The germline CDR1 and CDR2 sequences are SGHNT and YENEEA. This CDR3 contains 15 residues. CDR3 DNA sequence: TGTGCCAGCAGCTTGCAGGGGGCCGGGAGCACTGAAGCTTTCTTT. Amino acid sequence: CASSLQGAGSTEAFF.

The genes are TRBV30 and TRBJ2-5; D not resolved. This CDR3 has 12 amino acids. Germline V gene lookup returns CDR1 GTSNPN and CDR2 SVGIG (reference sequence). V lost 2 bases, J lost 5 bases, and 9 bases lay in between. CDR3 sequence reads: CAWSPGLETQYF. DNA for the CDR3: TGTGCCTGGAGTCCGGGCCTGGAGACCCAGTACTTC.

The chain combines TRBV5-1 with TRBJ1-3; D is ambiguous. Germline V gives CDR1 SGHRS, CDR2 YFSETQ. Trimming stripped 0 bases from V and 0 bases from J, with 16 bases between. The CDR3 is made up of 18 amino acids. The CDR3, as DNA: TGCGCCAGCAGCTTGGAGTTCGGAGGAGGGAGCTCTGGAAACACCATATATTTT. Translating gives CASSLEFGGGSSGNTIYF. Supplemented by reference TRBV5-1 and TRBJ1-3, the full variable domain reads KAGVTQTPRYLIKTRGQQVTLSCSPISGHRSVSWYQQTPGQGLQFLFEYFSETQRNKGNFPGRFSGRQFSNSRSEMNVSTLELGDSALYLCASSLEFGGGSSGNTIYFGEGSWLTVV.

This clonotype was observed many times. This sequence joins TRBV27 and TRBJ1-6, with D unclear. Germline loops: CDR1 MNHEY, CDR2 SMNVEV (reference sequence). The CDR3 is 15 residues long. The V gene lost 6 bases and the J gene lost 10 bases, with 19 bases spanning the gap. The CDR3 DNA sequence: TGTGCCAGCAGACCTGCACTGGGTAGGGTGTCACCCCTCCACTTT. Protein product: CASRPALGRVSPLHF.

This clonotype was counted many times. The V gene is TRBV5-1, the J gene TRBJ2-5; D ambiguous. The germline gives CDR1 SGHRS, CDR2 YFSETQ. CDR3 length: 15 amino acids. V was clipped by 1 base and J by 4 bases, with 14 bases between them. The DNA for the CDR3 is TGCGCCAGCAGCTTGACCGAGATCGCACGAGAGACCCAGTACTTC. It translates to CASSLTEIARETQYF.

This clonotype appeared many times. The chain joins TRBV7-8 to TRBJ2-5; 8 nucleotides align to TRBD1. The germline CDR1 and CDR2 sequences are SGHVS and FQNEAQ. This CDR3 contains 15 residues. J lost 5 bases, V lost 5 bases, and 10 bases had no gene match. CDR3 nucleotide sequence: TGTGCCAGCAGCCCAAGGACAGGGAGCAGGGAGACCCAGTACTTC. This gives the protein CASSPRTGSRETQYF.

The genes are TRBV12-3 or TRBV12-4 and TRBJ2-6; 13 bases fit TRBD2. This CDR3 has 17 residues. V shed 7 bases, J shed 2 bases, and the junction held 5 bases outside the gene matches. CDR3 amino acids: CASIKLAGGPGANVLTF. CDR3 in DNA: TGTGCCAGCATTAAACTAGCGGGGGGGCCTGGGGCCAACGTCCTGACTTTC.

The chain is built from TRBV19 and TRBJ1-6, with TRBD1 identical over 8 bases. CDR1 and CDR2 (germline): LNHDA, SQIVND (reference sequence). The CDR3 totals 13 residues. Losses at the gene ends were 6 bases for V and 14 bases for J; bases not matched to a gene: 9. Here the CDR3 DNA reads TGTGCCAGTAGAGGGGACAGGACCGGAACCCTCCACTTT. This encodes CASRGDRTGTLHF.

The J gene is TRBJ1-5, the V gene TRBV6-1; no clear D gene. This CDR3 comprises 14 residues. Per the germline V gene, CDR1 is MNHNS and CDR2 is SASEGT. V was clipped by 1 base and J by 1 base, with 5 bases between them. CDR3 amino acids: CASSEVWSNQPQHF. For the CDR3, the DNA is TGTGCCAGCAGTGAAGTGTGGAGCAATCAGCCCCAGCATTTT.

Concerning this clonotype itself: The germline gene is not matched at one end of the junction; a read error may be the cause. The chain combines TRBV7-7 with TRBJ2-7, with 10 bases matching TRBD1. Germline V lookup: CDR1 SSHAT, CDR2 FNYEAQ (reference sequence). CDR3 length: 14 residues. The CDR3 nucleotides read TGTGCTAGCAGCCCGGGACAGGGGCGAGGTGAGCAGTACTTC. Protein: CASSPGQGRGEQYF.

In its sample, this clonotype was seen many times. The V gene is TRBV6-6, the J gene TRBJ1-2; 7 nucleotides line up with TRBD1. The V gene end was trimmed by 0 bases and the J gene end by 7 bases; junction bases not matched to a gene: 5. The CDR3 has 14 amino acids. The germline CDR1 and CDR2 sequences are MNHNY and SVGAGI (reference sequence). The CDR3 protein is CASSYSTGFSGYTF. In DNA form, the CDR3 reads TGTGCCAGCAGTTACTCGACAGGGTTTAGTGGCTACACCTTC.

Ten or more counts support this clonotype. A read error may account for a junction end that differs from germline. The CDR3 DNA sequence: TGTGCTAGCAGCTCAGATGACACCGGGGAGCTGTTTTTT. Translation: CASSSDDTGELFF. The rearrangement links TRBV7-7 to TRBJ2-2; unclear D gene. Per germline, CDR1 SSHAT and CDR2 FNYEAQ (reference sequence). The CDR3 contains 13 residues.